This TCR beta chain was captured by sequencing in a study of CXCR3-negative and CXCR3-positive naive CD8 T cells. Looking at the study overall: TRB reads totalled about 140 million, about 1.5 +/- 0.3 million per library.

CD45RO-CCR7+CD27+CD95- defined naive CD8+ T cells. Broader study findings: Naive cells that were CXCR3-positive had more hydrophobic TRB CDR3s (compared with CXCR3-negative naive cells). Sequencing showed both naive subsets with comparably high diversity, and memory CD8+ cells much lower. Unlike memory cells, which differed, naive CXCR3-negative and CXCR3-positive cells had similar TRBV-TRBJ usage.

On this clonotype: Its antigen remains unknown.

Libraries were UMI-labeled 5' RACE TRB cDNA. TCRdb re-called the 5' RACE reads and gives one entry per CDR3 protein, without DNA. The record lists more than 70,000 distinct CDR3 sequences, of which the ten most abundant hold roughly 0.59%. Germline CDR1 reads MDHEN; CDR2 reads SYDVKM. The length of the CDR3 is 14 residues. The rearrangement links TRBV28 to TRBJ2-7; TCRdb's D gene call, TRBD1, goes unchecked for lack of DNA. Sequencing was carried out using naive CXCR3+ CD8+ T cells from blood. Specified subset: CD45RO-CCR7+CD27+CD95- naive CD8+ T cells expressing CXCR3 (TNR3+). The source of this sequence is a human donor in good health. Some clones in this sample may be carry-over from other donors' samples. The chain's CDR3 is CASSPLSGLYEQYF.